The next 25 T cell receptor beta chains were all read from a single sample in a study of T-cell reconstitution after alpha-beta-depleted transplantation in children. For TCRbeta, the library was prepared with unique molecular identifiers. One entry per CDR3 protein, called by TCRdb with MiXCR from the PCR reads. Here the sample spans around 370,000 distinct CDR3 sequences, around 16% being singletons. This specimen was PBMCs, mostly from graft donor cells, taken 360 days after TCRalphabeta/CD19-depleted stem cell transplant. These receptors were obtained from a male patient aged 2 to 10 who had a stem cell transplant for acute lymphoblastic leukemia, so the T cells may come from the graft donor.

The chain couples TRBV12-3 or TRBV12-4 to TRBJ2-3, with D possibly TRBD1 on 5 matching bases. V dropped 7 bases and J dropped 5 bases, with 13 bases sitting between them. The CDR3 spans 13 residues. In nucleotides, the CDR3 is TGTGCCAGCAATGCACAGGAAGTAGATACGCAGTATTTT. Translated: CASNAQEVDTQYF.

This clonotype occurred many times. V and J are TRBV7-9 and TRBJ2-1; 9 positions match TRBD2. In germline, CDR1 is SEHNR, CDR2 FQNEAQ (reference sequence). Unmatched junction bases numbered 2, after V lost 4 bases and J lost 10 bases. The CDR3 runs to 12 residues. CDR3 nucleotide sequence: TGTGCCAGCAGCTCTAGCGGGATGGAGCAGTTCTTC. It encodes CASSSSGMEQFF.

The rearrangement links TRBV4-3 to TRBJ2-4; D not certain. This CDR3 has 15 amino acids. In germline, CDR1 is LGHNA, CDR2 YSLEER. V lost 2 bases and J 4 bases, leaving 12 bases between the germline ends. The CDR3 DNA reads as TGCGCCAGCAGCCAAAACGACTTCAGGAAAAACATTCAGTACTTC. It codes for CASSQNDFRKNIQYF.

The V and J genes are TRBV6-5 and TRBJ1-1, with D perhaps matching TRBD1 (6 bases). CDR1 and CDR2 (germline): MNHEY, SVGAGI. The V end lost 0 bases, the J end lost 1 base, and 15 bases lay between the germline ends. The CDR3 has 17 amino acids. In DNA form, the CDR3 reads TGTGCCAGCAGTTACTCGAAGGGGGAGACCTCGAACACTGAAGCTTTCTTT. Amino acid sequence: CASSYSKGETSNTEAFF.

J is TRBJ1-4 and V is TRBV20-1, with TRBD1 matching 8 bases. The germline V gene has CDR1 DFQATT and CDR2 SNEGSKA (reference sequence). V shed 3 bases, J shed 8 bases, and the junction held 8 bases outside the gene matches. There are 14 residues in the CDR3. The CDR3 region has the DNA TGCAGTGCTAGCGGCCAGGGGGCGGGAGAAAAACTGTTTTTT. Its translation is CSASGQGAGEKLFF.

This clonotype was observed many times. The V and J genes are TRBV10-3 and TRBJ2-7; D ambiguous. V lost 4 bases and J lost 3, with 10 bases in between. This CDR3 comprises 13 residues. Germline assignment: CDR1 ENHRY and CDR2 SYGVKD. The CDR3 is CAISVPLFYEQYF. The CDR3 region has the DNA TGTGCCATCAGTGTCCCACTCTTCTACGAGCAGTACTTC.

Many counts were recorded for this clonotype. CDR3 sequence (DNA): TGTGCCAGCAGTTACAGCGGGCAGTGGGGCTACACCTTC. Translating it yields CASSYSGQWGYTF. V gene TRBV6-5 combines with J gene TRBJ1-2; D remains ambiguous. The CDR3 is made up of 13 amino acids. V lost 2 bases and J lost 8, with 12 bases in between. Germline V gene sequence: CDR1 MNHEY, CDR2 SVGAGI.

This clonotype was counted at least ten times. The chain combines TRBV4-3 with TRBJ2-3, with 10 bases fitting TRBD1. V was pared by 0 bases and J by 4 bases, with 4 bases of the junction left unmatched. This CDR3 region has 16 residues. Germline CDR1 and CDR2: LGHNA and YSLEER. The CDR3 reads CASSQEGTGVADTQYF. CDR3 nucleotide sequence: TGCGCCAGCAGCCAAGAGGGGACAGGGGTGGCAGATACGCAGTATTTT.

This clonotype was detected a few times. This sequence joins TRBV12-3 or TRBV12-4 and TRBJ2-7; no definite D call. The CDR3 consists of 12 residues. Trimming took off 2 bases at V and 4 bases at J, with 6 bases between the two ends. The DNA of the CDR3 is TGTGCCAGCAGTTTATGGCCTTACGAGCAGTACTTC. The encoded protein is CASSLWPYEQYF.

This clonotype came up a few times. V usage is TRBV29-1 and J usage is TRBJ2-7; D is perhaps TRBD2 (6 bases). V lost 4 bases, J lost 6 bases, and 25 bases lay in between. Germline CDR1 SQVTM, CDR2 ANQGSEA. CDR3 length: 16 residues. CDR3 DNA: TGCAGCGTTGGGGTTTTGGGCGGCCCCATGGGGGGCGAGCAGTACTTC. The encoded protein is CSVGVLGGPMGGEQYF.

This clonotype turned up a few times. The chain has TRBV7-9 and TRBJ2-5; 7 bases align to TRBD2. The CDR3 consists of 13 residues. Germline lookup yields CDR1 SEHNR and CDR2 FQNEAQ (reference sequence). The V gene end was trimmed by 7 bases and the J gene end by 5 bases; junction bases not matched to a gene: 7. CDR3 in amino acids: CASKAGDGETQYF. Written as DNA, the CDR3 is TGTGCCAGCAAGGCGGGAGATGGGGAGACCCAGTACTTC.

In this sample, this clonotype turned up many times. The CDR3 nucleotides are TGTGCCAGCAGTTTAGAAGAGAACACTGAAGCTTTCTTT. Translating gives CASSLEENTEAFF. The V and J genes are TRBV12-3 or TRBV12-4 and TRBJ1-1; D is undetermined. V lost 1 base and J lost 1, with 4 bases in between. This CDR3 has 13 residues.

The J gene is TRBJ2-1, the V gene TRBV4-2; tentatively, D is TRBD2 (6 bases). Germline V gene lookup returns CDR1 LGHNA and CDR2 YNFKEQ. Trimming left V 0 bases short and J 5 bases short, with 14 bases between. This CDR3 has 16 residues. CDR3 sequence (DNA): TGTGCCAGCAGCCAAGATGGGGAGGACCCTAACAATGAGCAGTTCTTC. Amino acids: CASSQDGEDPNNEQFF.

There are many counts of this clonotype. The chain couples TRBV5-1 to TRBJ2-7; 7 bases map to TRBD2. This CDR3 has 15 residues. Trimming at V came to 1 base and at J to 5 bases, leaving 9 bases not matched to a gene. Germline CDR1 and CDR2: SGHRS and YFSETQ. Here the CDR3 reads CASSLSGGSTDEQYF. CDR3 DNA: TGCGCCAGCAGCTTGTCTGGCGGGAGTACGGACGAGCAGTACTTC.

This clonotype was detected a few times. The V gene is TRBV6-5, the J gene TRBJ1-2; 9 bases align to TRBD1. V lost 2 bases, J lost 3 bases, and 4 bases stayed unmatched. The CDR3 loop spans 15 amino acids. Germline CDR1 reads MNHEY; CDR2 reads SVGAGI. The CDR3 DNA sequence: TGTGCCAGCAGTTACCCGGGACAGGGAGACTATGGCTACACCTTC. Translating gives CASSYPGQGDYGYTF.

This clonotype was detected only a few times. The V gene is TRBV7-2, the J gene TRBJ1-2, with TRBD1 identical over 10 bases. Germline CDR1 reads SGHTA; CDR2 reads FQGNSA. The V and J ends lost 2 bases and 4 bases, in that order; junction bases with no gene match: 7. There are 16 residues in the CDR3. In nucleotides, the CDR3 is TGTGCCAGCAGCTTAATGGGCGGACAGGGGGGCTATGGCTACACCTTC. Protein: CASSLMGGQGGYGYTF.

This clonotype was counted between two and nine times. The genes are TRBV4-1 and TRBJ1-1; no clear D gene. Trimming took 1 base from V and 2 from J, leaving 14 bases between them. The CDR3 is made up of 16 amino acids. Germline CDR1 and CDR2: MGHRA and YSYEKL. The CDR3 sequence: CASSQVEGLVNTEAFF. Written as DNA, the CDR3 is TGCGCCAGCAGCCAAGTAGAGGGATTAGTAAACACTGAAGCTTTCTTT.

This clonotype was seen many times. The chain employs TRBV6-2 or TRBV6-3 and TRBJ2-1, with TRBD2 identical over 9 bases. The CDR3 has 18 amino acids. V lost 6 bases to trimming and J lost 9 bases; unmatched junction nucleotides: 21. Germline V lookup: CDR1 MNHEY, CDR2 SVGEGT. CDR3 DNA sequence: TGTGCCAGCAGCCTACCCAGTGACAGCGGGAGGACCTACTGTGAGCAGTTCTTC. Encoded protein: CASSLPSDSGRTYCEQFF.

This clonotype was seen at least ten times. The genes are TRBV7-9 and TRBJ2-3; tentatively, D is TRBD1 or TRBD2 (6 bases each). The germline CDR1 and CDR2 sequences are SEHNR and FQNEAQ (reference sequence). Trimming shortened V by 0 bases and J by 10 bases, and 11 bases separated the two germline ends. The CDR3 contains 13 residues. This CDR3 is CASSLAGGPSQYF. Here the CDR3 DNA reads TGTGCCAGCAGCTTAGCAGGGGGGCCGTCGCAGTATTTT.

This clonotype was detected a few times. The chain recombines TRBV12-3 or TRBV12-4 with TRBJ2-5; 8 bases line up with TRBD2. The CDR3 is 16 residues long. Unmatched junction bases numbered 7, after V lost 3 bases and J lost 1 base. The CDR3 reads CASSFRLAQLQETQYF. The DNA of the CDR3 is TGTGCCAGCAGTTTTCGACTAGCGCAACTCCAAGAGACCCAGTACTTC.

This clonotype has just a few counts. V and J are TRBV7-3 and TRBJ2-2; 7 nucleotides agree with TRBD2. Trimming removed 5 bases from V and 2 bases from J; junction bases left unmatched: 2. CDR3 size: 14 residues. Germline V gene sequence: CDR1 SGHTA, CDR2 FQGTGA. In DNA form, the CDR3 reads TGTGCCAGCAGCCGGACTAGTAACACCGGGGAGCTGTTTTTT. This sequence encodes CASSRTSNTGELFF. The whole variable domain, filled in from reference TRBV7-3 and TRBJ2-2, reads GAGVSQTPSNKVTEKGKYVELRCDPISGHTALYWYRQSLGQGPEFLIYFQGTGAADDSGLPNDRFFAVRPEGSVSTLKIQRTERGDSAVYLCASSRTSNTGELFFGEGSRLTVL.

This clonotype occurred many times. Here the CDR3 reads CASSQEGNIQYF. CDR3 nucleotides: TGTGCCAGCAGCCAAGAAGGTAACATTCAGTACTTC. The V and J genes are TRBV12-3 or TRBV12-4 and TRBJ2-4; D ambiguous. V lost 6 bases, J lost 7 bases, and 10 bases lay in between. This CDR3 has 12 amino acids.

This clonotype was observed a few times. The rearrangement links TRBV27 to TRBJ1-4, with TRBD1 matching 7 bases. CDR3 length equals 14 residues. CDR1 is MNHEY and CDR2 is SMNVEV in the germline V gene (reference sequence). V gave up 6 bases and J gave up 4 bases; unmatched junction bases: 5. This CDR3 is CASSYRGFNEKLFF. CDR3 bases: TGTGCCAGCAGCTACAGGGGTTTTAATGAAAAACTGTTTTTT. Complete variable domain (other parts from reference TRBV27 and TRBJ1-4): EAQVTQNPRYLITVTGKKLTVTCSQNMNHEYMSWYRQDPGLGLRQIYYSMNVEVTDKGDVPEGYKVSRKEKRNFPLILESPSPNQTSLYFCASSYRGFNEKLFFGSGTQLSVL.

The sample holds many counts of this clonotype. The chain links TRBV5-1 to TRBJ2-7; 10 nucleotides match TRBD2. Germline loops: CDR1 SGHRS, CDR2 YFSETQ. J was trimmed by 5 bases and V by 1 base; bases with no gene match: 15. CDR3 length: 18 residues. The CDR3 DNA sequence: TGCGCCAGCAGCTTGTTTTTGCAACCTAGCGGGAGAATCCACGAGCAGTACTTC. Encoded protein: CASSLFLQPSGRIHEQYF.

The V gene is TRBV2, the J gene TRBJ2-5; D is possibly TRBD1 (5 bases). V lost 8 bases, J lost 4 bases, and 14 bases lay in between. Per germline, CDR1 SNHLY and CDR2 FYNNEI. There are 13 residues in the CDR3. The CDR3 coding sequence is TGTGCCAGCCCCAGGGCCCCGGGAGAGACCCAGTACTTC. It specifies CASPRAPGETQYF.